These T cell receptor beta chains were read from a single sample in a study of blood T cells in healthy people across ages. TCRdb recomputed calls from the 5' RACE reads with MiXCR, one row per CDR3 protein. The sample includes 1 million or so distinct CDR3 sequences, about 23% of them seen just once. These sequences were also reported in another study, on T cells of mothers and their children.

Sequenced: blood. The receptors shown here come from a girl aged 2-10 years in good health. Each CDR3 is given with its conserved first and last residue. The D gene is left open where the match is weak. Expanded clones get a size class; other rows say once, few or many, or leave the size out.

clone_size	d_call	v_call	j_call	cdr3_aa	cdr3_nt
.	.	TRBV25-1	TRBJ2-3	CASSEYWQRSTDTQYF	TGTGCCAGCAGTGAATATTGGCAGCGTAGCACAGATACGCAGTATTTT
few	.	TRBV12-3/TRBV12-4	TRBJ2-3	CASRLGGDTQYF	TGTGCCAGCAGACTCGGAGGGGATACGCAGTATTTT
.	.	TRBV28	TRBJ2-1	CASSLLWKGSYNEQFF	TGTGCCAGCAGTTTGTTATGGAAGGGCTCCTACAATGAGCAGTTCTTC
.	.	TRBV27	TRBJ1-1	CASREALSLSTAFF	TGTGCCAGCAGAGAGGCCCTCTCACTCAGTACGGCTTTCTTT
.	.	TRBV7-9	TRBJ2-7	CASSLMEFIGEEQYF	TGTGCCAGCAGCTTAATGGAGTTTATCGGGGAGGAGCAGTACTTC
.	.	TRBV7-8	TRBJ2-6	CASNLQNGRPDSGANVLTF	TGTGCCAGCAACCTACAAAACGGGCGACCGGACTCTGGGGCCAACGTCCTGACTTTC
.	.	TRBV4-1	TRBJ2-1	CASSQDVSNEQFF	TGCGCCAGCAGCCAAGACGTTAGCAATGAGCAGTTCTTC
.	.	TRBV7-2	TRBJ2-5	CASSPRLKTQYF	TGTGCCAGCAGCCCAAGGTTGAAGACCCAGTACTTC
.	.	TRBV29-1	TRBJ2-2	CSVPRDSGTGELFF	TGCAGCGTCCCCAGGGACAGCGGGACCGGGGAGCTGTTTTTT
.	.	TRBV12-3/TRBV12-4	TRBJ1-2	CASSPRGGQKGYTF	TGTGCCAGCAGTCCCCGCGGGGGGCAAAAGGGCTACACCTTC
few	.	TRBV6-5	TRBJ2-3	CASSYSIAGASTDTQYF	TGTGCCAGCAGTTACTCGATTGCGGGGGCTAGCACAGATACGCAGTATTTT
.	.	TRBV20-1	TRBJ1-1	CSARPLPYGGMAFF	TGCAGTGCTAGACCCTTACCCTACGGGGGTATGGCTTTCTTT
.	.	TRBV21-1	TRBJ2-5	CASTLGRQGACETQYF	TGTGCCAGCACTTTAGGACGACAGGGGGCTTGCGAGACCCAGTACTTC
.	.	TRBV4-3	TRBJ1-2	CASSQVYQAGGGYTF	TGCGCCAGCAGCCAAGTTTACCAAGCTGGGGGCGGCTACACCTTC
.	TRBD2	TRBV12-3/TRBV12-4	TRBJ2-1	CASSFLRGDYHAEQFF	TGTGCCAGCAGTTTCCTCCGGGGGGACTACCATGCTGAGCAGTTCTTC
few	.	TRBV7-2	TRBJ2-7	CASSLSLAGSEQYF	TGTGCCAGCAGCTTATCACTAGCCGGATCCGAGCAGTACTTC
.	.	TRBV12-3/TRBV12-4	TRBJ2-3	CASSFGAVDTQYF	TGTGCCAGCAGTTTCGGAGCGGTCGATACGCAGTATTTT
few	.	TRBV27	TRBJ1-1	CASSFLENTEAFF	TGTGCCAGCAGTTTCCTAGAGAACACTGAAGCTTTCTTT
.	TRBD1	TRBV7-2	TRBJ1-4	CASSLNRGREKLFF	TGTGCCAGCAGCTTGAACAGGGGGAGGGAAAAACTGTTTTTT
.	.	TRBV7-2	TRBJ2-2	CASSWPSGFANTGELFF	TGTGCCAGCAGCTGGCCGTCAGGGTTCGCGAACACCGGGGAGCTGTTTTTT
.	TRBD2	TRBV29-1	TRBJ2-5	CSVQRLAAQETQYF	TGCAGCGTCCAACGACTAGCGGCACAAGAGACCCAGTACTTC
many	TRBD2	TRBV4-1	TRBJ2-1	CASSQDHGTSGRSEQFF	TGCGCCAGCAGCCAAGATCATGGGACTAGCGGGAGGAGTGAGCAGTTCTTC
.	.	TRBV4-3	TRBJ2-5	CASSQDGGAQTQYF	TGCGCCAGCAGCCAAGACGGGGGAGCGCAGACCCAGTACTTC
few	.	TRBV19	TRBJ2-7	CASSVEGTYYEQYF	TGTGCCAGTAGCGTGGAGGGTACCTACTACGAGCAGTACTTC
.	TRBD1	TRBV12-5	TRBJ1-1	CASGTGANTEAFF	TGTGCTAGTGGGACAGGGGCTAACACTGAAGCTTTCTTT
few	TRBD2	TRBV12-3/TRBV12-4	TRBJ2-5	CASGRGSEETQYF	TGTGCCAGCGGGAGGGGTTCGGAAGAGACCCAGTACTTC
few	.	TRBV10-3	TRBJ2-4	CATASQDLAKNIQYF	TGTGCCACCGCCTCACAGGATCTAGCCAAAAACATTCAGTACTTC
few	TRBD2	TRBV7-2	TRBJ2-5	CASSSRTSGETQYF	TGTGCCAGCAGCTCCCGGACTAGCGGGGAGACCCAGTACTTC
once	.	TRBV20-1	TRBJ2-7	CSASTQGGPERYF	TGCAGTGCGAGTACCCAGGGGGGTCCGGAACGGTACTTC
few	TRBD2	TRBV10-2	TRBJ2-5	CASRIGTSGKGGRETQYF	TGCGCCAGCAGGATCGGGACTAGCGGGAAAGGCGGGCGGGAGACCCAGTACTTC
.	.	TRBV29-1	TRBJ1-2	CSVGDTQPNYGYTF	TGCAGCGTTGGAGATACGCAGCCTAACTATGGCTACACCTTC
.	.	TRBV15	TRBJ2-5	CATELGETQYF	TGTGCCACAGAGCTGGGGGAGACCCAGTACTTC
.	.	TRBV4-1	TRBJ1-5	CASSQDPENQPQHF	TGCGCCAGCAGCCAAGATCCAGAGAATCAGCCCCAGCATTTT
few	.	TRBV25-1	TRBJ1-6	CASSEFENSPLHF	TGTGCCAGCAGTGAATTTGAGAATTCGCCCCTCCACTTT
few	.	TRBV5-1	TRBJ2-5	CASSLTWQKETQYF	TGCGCCAGCAGCCTCACATGGCAGAAAGAGACCCAGTACTTC
.	.	TRBV15	TRBJ2-5	CATSRDRGSQEAQYF	TGTGCCACCAGCAGAGATCGAGGTAGTCAAGAGGCCCAGTACTTC
.	TRBD1	TRBV28	TRBJ1-1	CASSPGTVLTEAFF	TGTGCCAGCAGCCCCGGGACAGTGTTGACTGAAGCTTTCTTT
few	.	TRBV4-1	TRBJ1-1	CASSQAGRNTEAFF	TGTGCCAGCAGCCAAGCAGGGAGGAACACTGAAGCTTTCTTT
.	TRBD1	TRBV28	TRBJ1-1	CASSQWDRRTEAFF	TGTGCCAGCAGTCAATGGGACAGGAGGACTGAAGCTTTCTTT
.	.	TRBV5-7	TRBJ2-5	CASSWATQYF	TGTGCCAGCAGCTGGGCGACCCAGTACTTC
.	.	TRBV7-2	TRBJ2-3	CASSLALLQYTQYF	TGTGCCAGCAGCTTAGCGCTCCTCCAATATACGCAGTATTTT
many	.	TRBV9	TRBJ2-1	CASSSLADEQFF	TGTGCCAGCAGCTCCCTTGCCGATGAGCAGTTCTTC
few	.	TRBV20-1	TRBJ2-1	CSARGRTGAYYNEQFF	TGCAGTGCTAGAGGGAGGACGGGGGCGTATTACAATGAGCAGTTCTTC
few	TRBD2	TRBV7-3	TRBJ2-1	CASSFQLADYNEQFF	TGTGCCAGCAGCTTTCAACTAGCGGACTACAATGAGCAGTTCTTC
.	.	TRBV9	TRBJ2-5	CASNRNGGGGTQYF	TGTGCCAGCAACAGGAACGGGGGCGGAGGGACCCAGTACTTC
few	.	TRBV24-1	TRBJ2-2	CATSYKGFNTGELFF	TGTGCCACCAGTTATAAAGGGTTTAACACCGGGGAGCTGTTTTTT
.	.	TRBV15	TRBJ2-6	CATDSGANVLTF	TGTGCCACCGACTCTGGGGCCAACGTCCTGACTTTC
few	.	TRBV11-3	TRBJ2-1	CASSSAGTLNEQFF	TGTGCCAGCAGCTCCGCCGGGACTTTAAATGAGCAGTTCTTC
.	.	TRBV3-1	TRBJ2-7	CASSQDGGRAHEQYF	TGTGCCAGCAGCCAAGATGGCGGCAGGGCCCACGAGCAGTACTTC
.	.	TRBV20-1	TRBJ2-1	CSARRTGNNEQFF	TGCAGTGCACGGAGGACTGGAAACAATGAGCAGTTCTTC
once	.	TRBV12-3/TRBV12-4	TRBJ1-4	CASSTGEATNEKLFF	TGTGCCAGTTCTACGGGGGAAGCAACTAATGAAAAACTGTTTTTT
.	.	TRBV3-1	TRBJ2-2	CASSQDSWNGKNTGELFF	TGTGCCAGCAGCCAAGATAGTTGGAACGGGAAGAACACCGGGGAGCTGTTTTTT
.	.	TRBV29-1	TRBJ1-1	CCVGMRLNTEAFF	TGCTGCGTAGGTATGCGACTGAACACTGAAGCTTTCTTT